This TCR beta chain came from a study of monozygotic twins with cystic fibrosis. Produced via immunoSEQ multiplex PCR; TCRdb's table is partial and in-frame only. The sample records about 32,000 clones, roughly 96% being singletons. Per the germline V gene, CDR1 is SGHTA and CDR2 is FQGNSA. Trimming removed 5 bases from V and 2 bases from J, with 14 bases in between. The CDR3 length is 15 residues. The TCR was taken from a girl aged 2 to 10 with cystic fibrosis. The J gene is TRBJ2-3, the V gene TRBV7-2; D is undetermined. The sequencing input was blood. The CDR3 here is CASSLSAVPTDTQYF. The CDR3 region has the DNA TGTGCCAGCAGCCTAAGTGCTGTACCCACAGATACGCAGTATTTT.